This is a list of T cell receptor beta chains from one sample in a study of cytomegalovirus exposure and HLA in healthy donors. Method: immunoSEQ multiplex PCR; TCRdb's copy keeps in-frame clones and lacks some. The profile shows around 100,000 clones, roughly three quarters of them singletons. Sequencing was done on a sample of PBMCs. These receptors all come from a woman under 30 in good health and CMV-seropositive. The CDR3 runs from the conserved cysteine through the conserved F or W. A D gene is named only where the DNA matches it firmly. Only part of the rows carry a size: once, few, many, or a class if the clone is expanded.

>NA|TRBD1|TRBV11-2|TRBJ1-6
CASSTTGGFYNSPLHF
TGTGCCAGCAGCACGACAGGGGGCTTCTATAATTCACCCCTCCACTTT
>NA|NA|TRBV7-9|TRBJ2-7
CASSPLLDSPSSYEQYF
TGTGCCAGCAGCCCCCTTTTGGACAGTCCGAGCTCCTACGAGCAGTACTTC
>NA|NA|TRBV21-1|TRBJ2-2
CASRGPQGGTGELFF
TGTGCCAGCAGGGGGCCACAGGGGGGCACCGGGGAGCTGTTTTTT
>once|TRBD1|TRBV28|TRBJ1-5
CASRGGAYQPQHF
TGTGCCAGCAGAGGGGGCGCTTATCAGCCCCAGCATTTT
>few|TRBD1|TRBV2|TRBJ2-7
CASRDYRGGEQYF
TGTGCCAGCAGGGATTACAGGGGTGGGGAGCAGTACTTC
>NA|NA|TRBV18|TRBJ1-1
CASSPLDSMNTEAFF
TGTGCCAGCTCACCACTGGACAGTATGAACACTGAAGCTTTCTTT
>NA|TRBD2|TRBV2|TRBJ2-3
CASNGRLAGSDTQYF
TGTGCCAGCAACGGGAGACTAGCGGGTTCAGATACGCAGTATTTT
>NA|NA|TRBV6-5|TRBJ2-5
CASSYSFGDSYKTQYF
TGTGCCAGCAGTTACTCATTCGGAGACAGCTACAAGACCCAGTACTTC
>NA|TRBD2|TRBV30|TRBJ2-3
CAWRILAGGSTDTQYF
TGTGCCTGGAGGATACTAGCGGGAGGCAGCACAGATACGCAGTATTTT
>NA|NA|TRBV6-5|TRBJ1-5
CASSSHSRYSNQPQHF
TGTGCCAGCAGTTCTCATAGCCGGTATAGCAATCAGCCCCAGCATTTT
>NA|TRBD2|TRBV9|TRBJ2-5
CASSVPASGGKQETQYF
TGTGCCAGCAGCGTACCGGCGAGCGGGGGGAAACAAGAGACCCAGTACTTC
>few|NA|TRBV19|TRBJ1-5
CASSTPVGRGDQPQHF
TGTGCCAGTAGCACCCCTGTAGGGCGCGGGGATCAGCCCCAGCATTTT
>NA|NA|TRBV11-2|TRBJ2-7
CASSLQEFYEQYF
TGTGCCAGCAGCTTACAGGAATTCTACGAGCAGTACTTC
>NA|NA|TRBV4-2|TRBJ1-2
CASSFVAGEIRTF
TGTGCCAGCAGCTTCGTAGCAGGGGAGATTCGGACCTTC
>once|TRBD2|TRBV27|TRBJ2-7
CASSSRGGRAEEQYF
TGTGCCAGCAGTTCGCGGGGGGGCCGGGCGGAAGAGCAGTACTTC
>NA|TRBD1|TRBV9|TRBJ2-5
CAKRDREYQETQYF
TGTGCCAAAAGGGACAGGGAGTACCAAGAGACCCAGTACTTC
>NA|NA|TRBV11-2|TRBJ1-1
CASSLGRGPSRSFF
TGTGCCAGCAGCTTAGGCAGGGGACCTTCAAGGAGTTTCTTT
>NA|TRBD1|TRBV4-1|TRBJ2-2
CASSRDLQDRSTGELFF
TGCGCCAGCAGCCGCGATTTACAGGACAGGAGTACCGGGGAGCTGTTTTTT
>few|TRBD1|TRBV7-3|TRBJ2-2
CASSPTGTGNTGELFF
TGTGCCAGCAGCCCCACCGGGACAGGGAACACCGGGGAGCTGTTTTTT
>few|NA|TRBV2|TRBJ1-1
CASRVEQGRDTEAFF
TGTGCCAGCAGAGTAGAACAGGGTCGAGACACTGAAGCTTTCTTT
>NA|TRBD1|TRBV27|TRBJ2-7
CASSPTRDRSSYEQYF
TGTGCCAGCAGTCCGACCCGGGACAGAAGCTCCTACGAGCAGTACTTC
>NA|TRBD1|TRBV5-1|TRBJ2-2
CASSSSVGGQGHYTGELFF
TGCGCCAGCAGCTCATCAGTGGGGGGACAGGGGCACTACACCGGGGAGCTGTTTTTT
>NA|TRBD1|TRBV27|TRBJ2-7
CASTAGGGYYEQYF
TGTGCCAGCACCGCAGGGGGCGGATACTACGAGCAGTACTTC
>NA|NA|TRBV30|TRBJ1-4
CAWSVRHNEEKLFF
TGTGCCTGGAGTGTACGACATAATGAAGAAAAACTGTTTTTT
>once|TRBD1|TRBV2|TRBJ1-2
CASRTGRNYGYTF
TGTGCCAGCAGGACAGGGCGTAACTATGGCTACACCTTC
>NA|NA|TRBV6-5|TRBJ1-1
CASSYSTRDMNTEAFF
TGTGCCAGCAGTTACTCTACCCGGGACATGAACACTGAAGCTTTCTTT
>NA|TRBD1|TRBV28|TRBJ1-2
CASSVGGQGDVGYTF
TGTGCCAGCAGCGTTGGGGGGCAGGGGGATGTTGGCTACACCTTC
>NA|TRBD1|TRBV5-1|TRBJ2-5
CASSNRGRGETQYF
TGCGCCAGCAGTAATAGGGGGCGCGGGGAGACCCAGTACTTC
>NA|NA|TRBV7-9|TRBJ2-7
CASSLDFSYEQYF
TGTGCCAGCAGCTTAGACTTTTCCTACGAGCAGTACTTC
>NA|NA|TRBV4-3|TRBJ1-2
CASSPGLLGGYTF
TGCGCCAGCAGCCCAGGACTGCTCGGGGGCTACACCTTC
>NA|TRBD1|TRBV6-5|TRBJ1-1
CASSYSDRGSAEAFF
TGTGCCAGCAGTTACTCGGACAGGGGGAGCGCTGAAGCTTTCTTT
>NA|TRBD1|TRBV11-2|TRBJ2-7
CASSHWRTGAYEQYF
TGTGCCAGCAGCCACTGGCGGACAGGTGCATACGAGCAGTACTTC
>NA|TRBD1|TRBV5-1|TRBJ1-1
CASSVGTANTEAFF
TGCGCCAGCAGCGTCGGGACAGCTAACACTGAAGCTTTCTTT
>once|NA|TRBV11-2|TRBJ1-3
CASSLEARVLSGNTIYF
TGTGCCAGCAGCTTAGAGGCCCGGGTTTTATCTGGAAACACCATATATTTT
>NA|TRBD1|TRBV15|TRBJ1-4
CATSRETGGENEKLFF
TGTGCCACCTCACGCGAGACAGGGGGGGAGAATGAAAAACTGTTTTTT
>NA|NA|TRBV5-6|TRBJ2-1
CASSLTGTTYNEQFF
TGTGCCAGCAGCTTGACAGGGACAACCTACAATGAGCAGTTCTTC
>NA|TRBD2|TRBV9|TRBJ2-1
CASSASGNYNEQFF
TGTGCCAGCAGCGCTAGCGGGAATTACAATGAGCAGTTCTTC
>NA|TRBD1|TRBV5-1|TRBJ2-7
CASSLDRAYEQYF
TGCGCCAGCAGTTTGGACAGGGCCTACGAGCAGTACTTC
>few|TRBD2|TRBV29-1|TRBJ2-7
CSVASGAYEQYF
TGCAGCGTTGCTAGCGGGGCCTACGAGCAGTACTTC
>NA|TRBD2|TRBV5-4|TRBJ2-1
CASSLGASGRAGNEQFF
TGTGCCAGCAGCTTGGGGGCTAGCGGGAGGGCCGGCAATGAGCAGTTCTTC